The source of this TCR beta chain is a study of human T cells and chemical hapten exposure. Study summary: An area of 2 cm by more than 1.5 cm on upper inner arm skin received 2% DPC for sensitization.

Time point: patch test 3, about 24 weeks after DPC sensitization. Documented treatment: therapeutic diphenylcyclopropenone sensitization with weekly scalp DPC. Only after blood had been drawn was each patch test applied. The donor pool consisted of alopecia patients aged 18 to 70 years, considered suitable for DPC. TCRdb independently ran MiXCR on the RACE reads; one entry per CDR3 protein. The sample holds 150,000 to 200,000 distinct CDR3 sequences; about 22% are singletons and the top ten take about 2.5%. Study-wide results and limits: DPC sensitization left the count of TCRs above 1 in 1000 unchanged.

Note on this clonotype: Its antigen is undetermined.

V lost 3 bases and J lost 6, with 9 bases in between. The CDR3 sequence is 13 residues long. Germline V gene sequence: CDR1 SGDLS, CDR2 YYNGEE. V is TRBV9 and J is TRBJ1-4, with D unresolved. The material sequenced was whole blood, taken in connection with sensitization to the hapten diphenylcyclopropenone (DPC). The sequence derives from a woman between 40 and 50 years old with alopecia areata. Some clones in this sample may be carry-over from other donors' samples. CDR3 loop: CASSAAGHEKLFF. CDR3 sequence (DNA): TGTGCCAGCAGCGCGGCAGGTCATGAAAAACTGTTTTTT. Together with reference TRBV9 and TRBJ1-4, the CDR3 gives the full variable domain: DSGVTQTPKHLITATGQRVTLRCSPRSGDLSVYWYQQSLDQGLQFLIQYYNGEERAKGNILERFSAQQFPDLHSELNLSSLELGDSALYFCASSAAGHEKLFFGSGTQLSVL.